This T cell receptor (beta chain) was captured by sequencing in a study of T cell responses to AZD1222 COVID-19 vaccine. General study points: Donors were mostly white British, more females; clonal diversity possibly underestimated. Vaccine-associated CD4 TCRs ranged over spike, dominating at 160-218 and 743-854. Close to half of all spike-specific TCRs reportedly target regions of the variants that are unmutated.

Trimming pared 0 bases from V and 1 base from J, leaving 7 bases between. Germline CDR1 SGHDT, CDR2 YYEEEE. This CDR3 is 14 amino acids long. Comments on this clone: The antigen remains unidentified.

TCRdb's copy holds only in-frame clones and misses some; the assay was immunoSEQ multiplex PCR. The sample has roughly 49,000 clones, 80% to 90% seen once. The sequence derives from an adult who received the AZD1222 COVID-19 vaccine. The specimen was peripheral blood, collected 28 days after the second AZD1222 dose. J is TRBJ2-5 and V is TRBV5-6; D gene uncertain. The chain's CDR3 is CASSLVRRQETQYF. CDR3 nucleotide sequence: TGTGCCAGCAGCTTGGTGAGGCGCCAAGAGACCCAGTACTTC.